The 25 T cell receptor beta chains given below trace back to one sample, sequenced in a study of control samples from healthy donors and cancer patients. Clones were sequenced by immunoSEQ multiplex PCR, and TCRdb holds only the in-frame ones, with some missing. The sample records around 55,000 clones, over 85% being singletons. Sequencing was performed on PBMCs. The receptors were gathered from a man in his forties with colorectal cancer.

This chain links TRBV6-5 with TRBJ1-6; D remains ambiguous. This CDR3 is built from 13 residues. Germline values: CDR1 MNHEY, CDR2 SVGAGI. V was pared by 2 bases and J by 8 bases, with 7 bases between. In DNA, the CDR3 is TGTGCCAGCAGTTACATTGGGGATTCACCCCTCCACTTT. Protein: CASSYIGDSPLHF.

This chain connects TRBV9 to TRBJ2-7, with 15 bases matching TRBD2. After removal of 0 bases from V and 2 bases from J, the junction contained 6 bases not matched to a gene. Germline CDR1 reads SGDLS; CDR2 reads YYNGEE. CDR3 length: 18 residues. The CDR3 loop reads CASSVAPGLAGGTYEQYF. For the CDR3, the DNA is TGTGCCAGCAGCGTAGCCCCGGGACTAGCGGGAGGCACCTACGAGCAGTACTTC.

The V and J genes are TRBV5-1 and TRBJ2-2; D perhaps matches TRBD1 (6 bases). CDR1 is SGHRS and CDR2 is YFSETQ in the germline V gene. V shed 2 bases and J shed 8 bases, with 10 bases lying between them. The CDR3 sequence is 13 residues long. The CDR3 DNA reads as TGCGCCAGCAGCTTTCAGGGGACGGGGGAGCTGTTTTTT. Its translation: CASSFQGTGELFF.

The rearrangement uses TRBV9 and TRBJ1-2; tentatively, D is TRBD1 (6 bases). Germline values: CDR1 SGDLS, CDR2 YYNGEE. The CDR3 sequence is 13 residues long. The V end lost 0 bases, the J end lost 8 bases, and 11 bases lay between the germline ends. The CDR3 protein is CASSVATGKGYTF. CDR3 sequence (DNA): TGTGCCAGCAGCGTAGCTACAGGGAAAGGCTACACCTTC.

The CDR3: CATSDSRDRYNEQFF. CDR3 DNA: TGTGCCACCAGTGATTCGAGGGACAGGTACAATGAGCAGTTCTTC. J is TRBJ2-1 and V is TRBV24-1, with 8 bases that match TRBD1. Trimming took 2 bases from V and 4 from J; bases not matched to a gene: 3. This CDR3 comprises 15 residues. Germline CDR1 reads KGHDR; CDR2 reads SFDVKD.

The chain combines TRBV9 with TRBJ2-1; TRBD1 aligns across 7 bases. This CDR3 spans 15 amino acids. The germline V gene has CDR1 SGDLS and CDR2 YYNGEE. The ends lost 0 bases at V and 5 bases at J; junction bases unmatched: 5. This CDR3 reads CASSVDRGGHNEQFF. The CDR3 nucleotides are TGTGCCAGCAGCGTAGACAGGGGTGGTCACAATGAGCAGTTCTTC.

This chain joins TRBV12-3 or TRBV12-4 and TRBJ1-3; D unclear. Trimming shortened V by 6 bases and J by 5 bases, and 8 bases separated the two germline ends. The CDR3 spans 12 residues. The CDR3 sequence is CASRPVRNTIYF. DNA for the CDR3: TGTGCCAGCAGACCTGTCCGAAACACCATATATTTT.

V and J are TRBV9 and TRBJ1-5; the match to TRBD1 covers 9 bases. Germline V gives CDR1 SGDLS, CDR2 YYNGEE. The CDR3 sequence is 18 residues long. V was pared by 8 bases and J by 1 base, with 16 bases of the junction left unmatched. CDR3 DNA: TGTGCCAGAGAATCTTTCGGGACAGGGCGGGTGAGCAATCAGCCCCAGCATTTT. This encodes CARESFGTGRVSNQPQHF.

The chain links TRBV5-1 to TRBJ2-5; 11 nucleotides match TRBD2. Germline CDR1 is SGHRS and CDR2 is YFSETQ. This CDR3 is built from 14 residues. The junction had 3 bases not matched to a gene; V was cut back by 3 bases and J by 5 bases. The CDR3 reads CASSSRTSGETQYF. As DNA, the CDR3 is TGCGCCAGCAGCTCCCGGACTAGCGGGGAGACCCAGTACTTC. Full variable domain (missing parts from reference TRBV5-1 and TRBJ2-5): KAGVTQTPRYLIKTRGQQVTLSCSPISGHRSVSWYQQTPGQGLQFLFEYFSETQRNKGNFPGRFSGRQFSNSRSEMNVSTLELGDSALYLCASSSRTSGETQYFGPGTRLLVL.

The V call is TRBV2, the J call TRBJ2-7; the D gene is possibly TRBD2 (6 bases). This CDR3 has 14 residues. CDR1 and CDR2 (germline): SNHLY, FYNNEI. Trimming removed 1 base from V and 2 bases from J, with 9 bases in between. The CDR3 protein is CASSEGGGAYEQYF. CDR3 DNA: TGTGCCAGCAGTGAAGGCGGAGGGGCCTACGAGCAGTACTTC.

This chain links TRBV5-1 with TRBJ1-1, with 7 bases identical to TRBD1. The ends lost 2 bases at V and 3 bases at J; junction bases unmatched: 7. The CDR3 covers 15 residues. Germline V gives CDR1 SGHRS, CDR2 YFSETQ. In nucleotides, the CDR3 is TGCGCCAGCAGCTTTTCCGACAGGGACTACACTGAAGCTTTCTTT. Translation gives CASSFSDRDYTEAFF.

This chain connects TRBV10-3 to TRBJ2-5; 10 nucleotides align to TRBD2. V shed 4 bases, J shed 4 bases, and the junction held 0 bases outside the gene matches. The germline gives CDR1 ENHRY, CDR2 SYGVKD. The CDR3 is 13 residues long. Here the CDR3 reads CAISGTSGETQYF. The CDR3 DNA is TGTGCCATCAGTGGGACTAGCGGAGAGACCCAGTACTTC.

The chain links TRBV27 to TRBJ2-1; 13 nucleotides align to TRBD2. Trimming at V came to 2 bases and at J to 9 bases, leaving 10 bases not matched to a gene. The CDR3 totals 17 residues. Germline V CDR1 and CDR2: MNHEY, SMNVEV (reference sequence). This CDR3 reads CASSLRTSGRGFGEQFF. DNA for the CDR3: TGTGCCAGCAGTTTACGGACTAGCGGGAGAGGTTTCGGTGAGCAGTTCTTC.

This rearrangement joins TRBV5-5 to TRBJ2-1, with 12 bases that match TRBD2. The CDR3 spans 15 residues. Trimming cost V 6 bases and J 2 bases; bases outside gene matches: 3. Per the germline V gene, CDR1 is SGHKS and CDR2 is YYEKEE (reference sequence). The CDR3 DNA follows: TGTGCCAGCACCCGGACTAGCGGGACCTACAATGAGCAGTTCTTC. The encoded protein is CASTRTSGTYNEQFF.

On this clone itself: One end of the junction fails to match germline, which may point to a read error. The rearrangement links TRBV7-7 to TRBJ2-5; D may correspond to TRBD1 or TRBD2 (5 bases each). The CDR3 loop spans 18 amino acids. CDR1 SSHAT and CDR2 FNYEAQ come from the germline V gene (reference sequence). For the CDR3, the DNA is TGTGCTAGCAGCTTAGCTCATTTTGGGGGTGACCACCAAGAGACCCAGTACTTC. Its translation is CASSLAHFGGDHQETQYF.

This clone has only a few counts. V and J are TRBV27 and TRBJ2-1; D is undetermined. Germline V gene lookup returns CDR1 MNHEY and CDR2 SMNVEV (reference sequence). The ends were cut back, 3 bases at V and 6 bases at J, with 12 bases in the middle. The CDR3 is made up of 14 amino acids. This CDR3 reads CASSLGSAGNEQFF. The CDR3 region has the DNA TGTGCCAGCAGTTTGGGCTCCGCCGGCAATGAGCAGTTCTTC.

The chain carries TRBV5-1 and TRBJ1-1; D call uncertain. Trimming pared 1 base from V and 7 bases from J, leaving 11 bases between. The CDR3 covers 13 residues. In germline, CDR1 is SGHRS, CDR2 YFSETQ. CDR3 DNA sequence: TGCGCCAGCAGCTTGAGGGTAAGGAGTGAAGCTTTCTTT. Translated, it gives CASSLRVRSEAFF.

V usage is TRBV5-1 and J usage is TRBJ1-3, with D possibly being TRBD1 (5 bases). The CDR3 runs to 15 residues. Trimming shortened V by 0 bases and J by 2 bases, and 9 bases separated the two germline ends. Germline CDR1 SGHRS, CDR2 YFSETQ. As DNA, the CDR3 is TGCGCCAGCAGCTTGGAAGGGGTCACTGGAAACACCATATATTTT. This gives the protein CASSLEGVTGNTIYF.

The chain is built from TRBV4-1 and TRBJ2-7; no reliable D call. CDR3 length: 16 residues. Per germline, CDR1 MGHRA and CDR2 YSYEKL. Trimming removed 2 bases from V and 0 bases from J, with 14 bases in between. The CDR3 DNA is TGCGCCAGCAGCCAATTTAGCCTCACGAGCTCCTACGAGCAGTACTTC. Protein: CASSQFSLTSSYEQYF.

CDR3 protein: CASGPGTGGWTEAFF. For the CDR3, the DNA is TGTGCCAGTGGTCCCGGGACAGGGGGCTGGACTGAAGCTTTCTTT. The chain couples TRBV19 to TRBJ1-1; 12 bases are shared with TRBD1. The CDR3 totals 15 residues. CDR1 is LNHDA and CDR2 is SQIVND in the germline V gene (reference sequence). V dropped 8 bases and J dropped 5; count of bases not matched to a gene: 9.

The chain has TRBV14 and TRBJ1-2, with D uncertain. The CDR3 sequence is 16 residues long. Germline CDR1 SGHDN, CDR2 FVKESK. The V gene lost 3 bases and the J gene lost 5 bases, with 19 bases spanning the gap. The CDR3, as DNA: TGTGCCAGCAGCCACGGATGGAGCCTCCGAGGTTATGGCTACACCTTC. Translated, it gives CASSHGWSLRGYGYTF.

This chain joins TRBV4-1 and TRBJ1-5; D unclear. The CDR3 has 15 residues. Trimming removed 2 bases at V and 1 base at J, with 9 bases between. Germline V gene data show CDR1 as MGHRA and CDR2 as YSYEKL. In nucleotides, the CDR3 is TGCGCCAGCAGCCAACTCGCTATAAGCAATCAGCCCCAGCATTTT. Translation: CASSQLAISNQPQHF.

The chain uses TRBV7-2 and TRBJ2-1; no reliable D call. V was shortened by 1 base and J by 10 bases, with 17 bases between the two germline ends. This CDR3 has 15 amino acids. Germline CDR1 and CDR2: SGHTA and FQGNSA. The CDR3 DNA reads TGTGCCAGCAGCTTAGAGGCTTATCCCTCTGGAGAGCAGTTCTTC. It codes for CASSLEAYPSGEQFF.

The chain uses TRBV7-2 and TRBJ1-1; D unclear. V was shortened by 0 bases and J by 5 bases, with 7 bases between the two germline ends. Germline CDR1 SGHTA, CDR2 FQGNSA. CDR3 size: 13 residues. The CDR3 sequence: CASSLAASTEAFF. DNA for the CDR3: TGTGCCAGCAGCTTAGCGGCCTCTACTGAAGCTTTCTTT.

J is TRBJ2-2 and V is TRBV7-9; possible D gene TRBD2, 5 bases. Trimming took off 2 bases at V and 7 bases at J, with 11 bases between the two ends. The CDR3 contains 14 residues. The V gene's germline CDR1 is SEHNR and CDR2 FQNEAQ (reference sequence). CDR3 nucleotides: TGTGCCAGCAGCTTACACGGGGTTGACGGGGAGCTGTTTTTT. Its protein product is CASSLHGVDGELFF.